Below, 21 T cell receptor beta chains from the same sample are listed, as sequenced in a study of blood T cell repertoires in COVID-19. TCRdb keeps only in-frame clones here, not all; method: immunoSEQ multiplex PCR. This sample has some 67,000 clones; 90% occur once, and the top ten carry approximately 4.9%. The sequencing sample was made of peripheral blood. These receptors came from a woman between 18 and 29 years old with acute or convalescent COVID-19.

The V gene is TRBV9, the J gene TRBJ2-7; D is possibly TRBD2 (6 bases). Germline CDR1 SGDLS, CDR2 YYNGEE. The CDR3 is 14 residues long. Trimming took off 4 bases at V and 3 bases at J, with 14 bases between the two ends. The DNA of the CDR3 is TGTGCCAGCAGCCCAACGGGGGACTTCTACGAGCAGTACTTC. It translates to CASSPTGDFYEQYF.

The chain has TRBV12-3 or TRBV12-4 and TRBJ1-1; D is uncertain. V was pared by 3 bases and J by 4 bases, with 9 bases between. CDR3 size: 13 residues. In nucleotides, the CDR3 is TGTGCCAGCAGTTTGGAGATAAGCACTGAAGCTTTCTTT. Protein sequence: CASSLEISTEAFF.

The DNA of the CDR3 is TGTGCCAGCAGCTCTAACCAAGCCCACAGGGTGGGGGTGAACACTGAAGCTTTCTTT. Amino acids: CASSSNQAHRVGVNTEAFF. The chain carries TRBV28 and TRBJ1-1; the D gene is possibly TRBD1 (6 bases). The germline gives CDR1 MDHEN, CDR2 SYDVKM. This CDR3 region has 19 residues. The ends were cut back, 6 bases at V and 0 bases at J, with 26 bases in the middle.

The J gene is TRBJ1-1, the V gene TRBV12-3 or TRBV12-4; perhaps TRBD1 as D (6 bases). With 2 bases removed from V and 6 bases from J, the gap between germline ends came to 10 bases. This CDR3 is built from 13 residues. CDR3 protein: CASSLWGRAEAFF. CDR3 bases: TGTGCCAGCAGTTTATGGGGGCGTGCTGAAGCTTTCTTT.

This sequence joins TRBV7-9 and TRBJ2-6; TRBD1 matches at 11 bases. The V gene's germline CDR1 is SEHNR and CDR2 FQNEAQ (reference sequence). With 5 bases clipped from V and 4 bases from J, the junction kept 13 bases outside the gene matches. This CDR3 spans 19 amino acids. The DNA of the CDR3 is TGTGCCAGCAGCCAGGACAGGGGGCGTCGGTTCACCGGGGCCAACGTCCTGACTTTC. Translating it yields CASSQDRGRRFTGANVLTF.

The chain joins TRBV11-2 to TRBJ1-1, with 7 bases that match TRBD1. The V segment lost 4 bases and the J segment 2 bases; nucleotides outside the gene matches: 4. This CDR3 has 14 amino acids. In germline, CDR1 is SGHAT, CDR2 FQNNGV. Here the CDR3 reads CASSSNRGNTEAFF. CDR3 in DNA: TGTGCCAGCAGCTCCAACAGGGGAAACACTGAAGCTTTCTTT.

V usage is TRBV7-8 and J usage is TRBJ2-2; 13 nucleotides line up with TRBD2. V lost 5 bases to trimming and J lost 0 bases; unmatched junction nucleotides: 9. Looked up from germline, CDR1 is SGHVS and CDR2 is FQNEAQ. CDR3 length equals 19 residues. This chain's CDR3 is CASSPLGLAGKTNTGELFF. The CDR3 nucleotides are TGTGCCAGCAGCCCGCTGGGACTAGCGGGAAAAACGAACACCGGGGAGCTGTTTTTT.

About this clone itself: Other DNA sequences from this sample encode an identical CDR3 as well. CDR3: CASSLLAGSTDTQYF. The DNA of the CDR3 is TGTGCCAGCAGCCTCCTAGCGGGGAGCACAGATACGCAGTATTTT. This chain joins TRBV7-2 and TRBJ2-3, with 9 bases that match TRBD2. In germline, CDR1 is SGHTA, CDR2 FQGNSA. The CDR3 is 15 residues long. V lost 5 bases and J lost 0; bases outside the gene matches: 3.

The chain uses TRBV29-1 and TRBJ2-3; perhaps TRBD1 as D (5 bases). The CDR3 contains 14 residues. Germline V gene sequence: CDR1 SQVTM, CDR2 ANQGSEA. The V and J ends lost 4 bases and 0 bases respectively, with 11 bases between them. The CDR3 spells CSVGRPGSTDTQYF. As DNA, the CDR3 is TGCAGCGTTGGTCGGCCAGGGAGCACAGATACGCAGTATTTT.

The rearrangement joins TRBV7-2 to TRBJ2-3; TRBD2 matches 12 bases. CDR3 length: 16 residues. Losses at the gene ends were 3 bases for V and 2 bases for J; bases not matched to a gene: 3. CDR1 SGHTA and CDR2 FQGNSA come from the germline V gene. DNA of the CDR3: TGTGCCAGCAGCTTTACTAGCGGGAGGTCCACAGATACGCAGTATTTT. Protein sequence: CASSFTSGRSTDTQYF.

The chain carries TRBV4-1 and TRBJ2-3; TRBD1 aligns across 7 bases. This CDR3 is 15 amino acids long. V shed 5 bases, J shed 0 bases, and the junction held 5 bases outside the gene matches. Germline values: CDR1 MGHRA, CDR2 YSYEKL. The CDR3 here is CASSKTGASTDTQYF. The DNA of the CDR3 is TGCGCCAGCAGCAAAACAGGGGCCAGCACAGATACGCAGTATTTT.

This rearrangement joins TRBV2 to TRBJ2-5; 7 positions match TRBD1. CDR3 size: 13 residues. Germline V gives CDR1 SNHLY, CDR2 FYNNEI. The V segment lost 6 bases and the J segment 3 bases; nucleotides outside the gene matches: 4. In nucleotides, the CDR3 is TGTGCCAGCAGAACAGGGGTCGAAGAGACCCAGTACTTC. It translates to CASRTGVEETQYF.

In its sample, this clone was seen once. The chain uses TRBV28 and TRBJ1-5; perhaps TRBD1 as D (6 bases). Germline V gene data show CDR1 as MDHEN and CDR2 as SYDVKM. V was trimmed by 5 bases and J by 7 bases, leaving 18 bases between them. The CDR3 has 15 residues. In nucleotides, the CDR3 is TGTGCCAGCAGTCCGGCCGTGGGGGCGGGCCAGCCCCAGCATTTT. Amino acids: CASSPAVGAGQPQHF. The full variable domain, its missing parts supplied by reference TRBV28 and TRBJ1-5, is DVKVTQSSRYLVKRTGEKVFLECVQDMDHENMFWYRQDPGLGLRLIYFSYDVKMKEKGDIPEGYSVSREKKERFSLILESASTNQTSMYLCASSPAVGAGQPQHFGDGTRLSIL.

CDR3 sequence: CASSPMLITEAFF. CDR3 nucleotides: TGTGCCAGCAGTCCCATGCTAATCACTGAAGCTTTCTTT. The V and J genes are TRBV6-5 and TRBJ1-1; no clear D. V was shortened by 5 bases and J by 4 bases, with 11 bases between the two germline ends. The CDR3 runs 13 residues. The germline V gene has CDR1 MNHEY and CDR2 SVGAGI.

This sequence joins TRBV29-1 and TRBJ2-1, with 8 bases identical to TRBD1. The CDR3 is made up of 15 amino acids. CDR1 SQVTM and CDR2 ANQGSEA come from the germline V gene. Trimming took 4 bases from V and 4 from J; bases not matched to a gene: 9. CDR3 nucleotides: TGCAGCGTTGCGGTCTCCGGACAGGGTTACAATGAGCAGTTCTTC. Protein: CSVAVSGQGYNEQFF.

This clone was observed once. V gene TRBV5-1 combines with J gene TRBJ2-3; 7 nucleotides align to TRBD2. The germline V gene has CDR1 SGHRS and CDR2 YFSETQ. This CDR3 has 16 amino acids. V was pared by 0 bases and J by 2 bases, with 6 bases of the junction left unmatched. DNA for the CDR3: TGCGCCAGCAGCTTGGTCGGGGGGAGTTACACAGATACGCAGTATTTT. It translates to CASSLVGGSYTDTQYF.

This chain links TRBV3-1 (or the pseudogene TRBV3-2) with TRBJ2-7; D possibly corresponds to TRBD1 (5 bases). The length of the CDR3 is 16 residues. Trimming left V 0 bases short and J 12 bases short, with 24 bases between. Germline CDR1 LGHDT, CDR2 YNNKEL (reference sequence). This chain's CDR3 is CASSQDNVIRPGTGYF. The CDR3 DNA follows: TGTGCCAGCAGCCAAGATAATGTAATTCGACCGGGCACAGGGTACTTC.

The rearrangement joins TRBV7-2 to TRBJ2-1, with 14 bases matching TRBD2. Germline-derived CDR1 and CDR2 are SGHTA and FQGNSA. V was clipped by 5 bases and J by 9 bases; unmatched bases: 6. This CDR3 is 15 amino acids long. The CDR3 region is CASSQGTSGSFEQFF. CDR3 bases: TGTGCCAGCAGCCAGGGGACTAGCGGGAGTTTTGAGCAGTTCTTC.

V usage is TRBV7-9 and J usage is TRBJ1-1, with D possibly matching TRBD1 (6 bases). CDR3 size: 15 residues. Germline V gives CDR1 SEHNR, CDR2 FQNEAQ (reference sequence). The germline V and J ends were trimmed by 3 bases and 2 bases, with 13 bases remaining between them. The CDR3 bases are TGTGCCAGCAGCTTCTCCGGGACATCAAACACTGAAGCTTTCTTT. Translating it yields CASSFSGTSNTEAFF.

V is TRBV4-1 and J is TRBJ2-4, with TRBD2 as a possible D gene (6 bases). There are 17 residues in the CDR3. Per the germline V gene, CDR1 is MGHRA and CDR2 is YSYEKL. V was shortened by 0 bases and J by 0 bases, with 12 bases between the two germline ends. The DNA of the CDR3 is TGCGCCAGCAGCCAAGAGCCTAGCGTAGGAGCCAAAAACATTCAGTACTTC. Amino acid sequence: CASSQEPSVGAKNIQYF.

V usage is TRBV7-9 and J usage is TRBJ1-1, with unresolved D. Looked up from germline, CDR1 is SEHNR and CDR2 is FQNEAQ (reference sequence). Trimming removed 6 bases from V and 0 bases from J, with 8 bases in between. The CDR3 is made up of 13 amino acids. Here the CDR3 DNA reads TGTGCCAGCAGGCAGGATCTGAACACTGAAGCTTTCTTT. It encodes CASRQDLNTEAFF.